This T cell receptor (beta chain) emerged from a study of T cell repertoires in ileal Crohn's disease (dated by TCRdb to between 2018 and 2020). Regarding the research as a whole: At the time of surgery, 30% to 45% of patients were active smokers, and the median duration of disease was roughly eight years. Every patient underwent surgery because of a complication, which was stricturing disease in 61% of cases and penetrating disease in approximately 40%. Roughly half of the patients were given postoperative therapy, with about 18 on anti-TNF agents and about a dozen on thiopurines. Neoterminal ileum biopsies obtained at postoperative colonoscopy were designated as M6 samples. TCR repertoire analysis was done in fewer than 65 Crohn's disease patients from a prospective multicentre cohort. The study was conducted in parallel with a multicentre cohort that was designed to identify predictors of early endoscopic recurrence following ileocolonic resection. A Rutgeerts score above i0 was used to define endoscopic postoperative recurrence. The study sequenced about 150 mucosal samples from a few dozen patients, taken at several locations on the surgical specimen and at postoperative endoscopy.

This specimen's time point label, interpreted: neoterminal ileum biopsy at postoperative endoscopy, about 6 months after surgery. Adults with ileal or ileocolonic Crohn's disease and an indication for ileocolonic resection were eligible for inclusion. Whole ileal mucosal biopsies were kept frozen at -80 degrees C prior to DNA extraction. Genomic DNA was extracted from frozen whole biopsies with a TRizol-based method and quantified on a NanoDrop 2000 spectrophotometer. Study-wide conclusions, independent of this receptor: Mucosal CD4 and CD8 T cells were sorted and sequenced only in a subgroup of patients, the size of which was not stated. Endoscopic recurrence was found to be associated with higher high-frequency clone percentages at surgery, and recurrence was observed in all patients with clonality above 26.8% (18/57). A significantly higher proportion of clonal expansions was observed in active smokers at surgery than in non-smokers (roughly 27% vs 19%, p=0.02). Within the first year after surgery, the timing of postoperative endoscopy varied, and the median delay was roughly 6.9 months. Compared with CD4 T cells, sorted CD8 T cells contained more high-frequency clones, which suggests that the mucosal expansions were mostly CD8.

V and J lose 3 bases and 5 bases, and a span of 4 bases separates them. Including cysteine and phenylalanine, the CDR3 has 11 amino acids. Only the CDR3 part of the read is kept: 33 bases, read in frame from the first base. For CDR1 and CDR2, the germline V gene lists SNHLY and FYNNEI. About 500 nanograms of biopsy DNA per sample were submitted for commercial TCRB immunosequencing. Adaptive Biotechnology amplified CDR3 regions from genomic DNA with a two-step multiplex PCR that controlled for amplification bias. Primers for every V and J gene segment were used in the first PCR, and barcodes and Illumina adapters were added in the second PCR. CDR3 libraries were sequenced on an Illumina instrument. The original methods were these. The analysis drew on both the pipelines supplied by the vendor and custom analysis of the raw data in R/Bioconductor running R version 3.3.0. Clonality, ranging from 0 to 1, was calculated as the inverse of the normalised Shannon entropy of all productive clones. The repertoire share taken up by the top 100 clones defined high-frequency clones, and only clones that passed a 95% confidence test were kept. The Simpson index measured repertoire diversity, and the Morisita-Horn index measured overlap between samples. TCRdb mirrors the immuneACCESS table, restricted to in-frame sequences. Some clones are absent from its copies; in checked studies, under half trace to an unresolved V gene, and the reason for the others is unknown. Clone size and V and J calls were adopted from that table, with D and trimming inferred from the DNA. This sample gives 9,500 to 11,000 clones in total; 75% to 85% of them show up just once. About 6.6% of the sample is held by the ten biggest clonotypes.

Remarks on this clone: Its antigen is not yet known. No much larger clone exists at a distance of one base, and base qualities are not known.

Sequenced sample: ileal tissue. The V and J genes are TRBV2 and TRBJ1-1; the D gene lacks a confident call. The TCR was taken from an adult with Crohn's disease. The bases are TGTGCCAGCAGTGATATTACTGAAGCTTTCTTT. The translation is CASSDITEAFF. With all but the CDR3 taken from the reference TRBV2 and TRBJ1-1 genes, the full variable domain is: EPEVTQTPSHQVTQMGQEVILRCVPISNHLYFYWYRQILGQKVEFLVSFYNNEISEKSEIFDDQFSVERPDGSNFTLKIRSTKLEDSAMYFCASSDITEAFFGQGTRLTVV.